A selection of T cell receptor beta chains follows, all from one sample in a study of blood T cell repertoires in COVID-19. Using immunoSEQ multiplex PCR, the repertoire was profiled, and TCRdb retains in-frame clones only, with some absent. The table includes about 70,000 clones, around 84% detected once. Sequencing used peripheral blood. Receptors originate from a woman older than 75 with acute or convalescent COVID-19. The CDR3 runs from the conserved cysteine through the conserved F or W. Each record gives: CDR3 DNA, CDR3 protein, V gene, D gene, J gene, clone size. A D gene is named only where the DNA matches it firmly. Expanded clones get a size class; other rows say once, few or many, or leave the size out.

TGTGCCAGCAGTGATTTCGGGAGACAGAGCTCTGGAAACACCATATATTTT,CASSDFGRQSSGNTIYF,TRBV2,.,TRBJ1-3,.
TGTGCCAGCAGGGCAGGGAACTATGGCTACACCTTC,CASRAGNYGYTF,TRBV6-5,.,TRBJ1-2,once
TGTGCCAGCAGCCCCGAGGACAGGGGCCAAGGCTACACCTTC,CASSPEDRGQGYTF,TRBV13,TRBD1,TRBJ1-2,few
TGCGCCAGCAGCTTGACTAGCGGGGGGACCAGCTCCTACGAGCAGTACTTC,CASSLTSGGTSSYEQYF,TRBV5-1,TRBD2,TRBJ2-7,.
TGTGCCAGCAGCAAAGGGGACGGGAGATCCTACGAGCAGTACTTC,CASSKGDGRSYEQYF,TRBV21-1,.,TRBJ2-7,.
TGTGCCAGCAGCTTGGACAGGGGAAGCTACGAGCAGTACTTC,CASSLDRGSYEQYF,TRBV5-4,TRBD1,TRBJ2-7,.
TGTGCCAGTAGTATTCTTTTCGCTGGACAGGGTTCGATGTACCAAGAGACCCAGTACTTC,CASSILFAGQGSMYQETQYF,TRBV19,TRBD1,TRBJ2-5,.
TGTGCCAGCAGTGAAGCGCAGACAGGGGGAAGGGAGCAGTACTTC,CASSEAQTGGREQYF,TRBV6-1,TRBD1,TRBJ2-7,.
TGTGCCAGCTCGAAAGGGGGCCGGAATCAGCCCCAGCATTTT,CASSKGGRNQPQHF,TRBV2,TRBD1,TRBJ1-5,.
TGTGCCAGCAGTTACGATAAAGACAGGTCTCGAGCTTTCTTT,CASSYDKDRSRAFF,TRBV6-5,.,TRBJ1-1,.
TGTGCCAGCAGCTTCCCGGGACAGGGAGTCGAGCAGTACTTC,CASSFPGQGVEQYF,TRBV7-9,TRBD1,TRBJ2-7,few
TGTGCCAGTAGTTTTAACCGGGGGAATGAGCAGTTCTTC,CASSFNRGNEQFF,TRBV19,.,TRBJ2-1,.
TGTGCCAGTAGTGTTACCGGGACAGGGGGTGGAAACACTGAAGCTTTCTTT,CASSVTGTGGGNTEAFF,TRBV19,TRBD1,TRBJ1-1,.
TGTGCCAGCAGCCGATTACAGGGATCAAACACTGAAGCTTTCTTT,CASSRLQGSNTEAFF,TRBV5-4,.,TRBJ1-1,.
TGTGCCAGCAGTTCACCCTTTGGGGGACAGGGGGACACTGAAGCTTTCTTT,CASSSPFGGQGDTEAFF,TRBV27,TRBD1,TRBJ1-1,few
TGTGCCAGCAGAAATAAACAGGGGAGCAATCAGCCCCAGCATTTT,CASRNKQGSNQPQHF,TRBV6-5,TRBD1,TRBJ1-5,.
TGCGCCAGCAGCTGGGACAGGGCCCAAGAGACCCAGTACTTC,CASSWDRAQETQYF,TRBV5-1,TRBD1,TRBJ2-5,.
TGTGCCAGCAGCAGGGGACTAGAGGTGTATTTT,CASSRGLEVYF,TRBV5-4,TRBD2,TRBJ2-3,.
TGTGCCAGCAGCTTTACGGGGGTGGGCACAGATACGCAGTATTTT,CASSFTGVGTDTQYF,TRBV11-2,.,TRBJ2-3,.
TGTGCCAGCAGCCCTACAGGGGGCTATGGCTACACCTTC,CASSPTGGYGYTF,TRBV27,TRBD1,TRBJ1-2,.
TGTGCCAGCAGTAGAACAGGGGGTTACGCAGATACGCAGTATTTT,CASSRTGGYADTQYF,TRBV25-1,TRBD1,TRBJ2-3,.
TGTGCCAGCAGCCTAGGACAGCATAATTCACCCCTCCACTTT,CASSLGQHNSPLHF,TRBV6-5,.,TRBJ1-6,.
TGTGCCAGCAGCCAAGATCGAGGTTCACCCCTCCACTTT,CASSQDRGSPLHF,TRBV3-1/TRBV3-2,.,TRBJ1-6,.
TGTGCCAGCAGTTACCTGGGGGGGGCGTCCAATGAGCAGTTCTTC,CASSYLGGASNEQFF,TRBV6-2/TRBV6-3,.,TRBJ2-1,.
TGTGCCAGCAGCCAAAACAGGGTTTGGCGAGAGCAGTTCTTC,CASSQNRVWREQFF,TRBV3-1/TRBV3-2,.,TRBJ2-1,.
TGCGCCAGCAGCACACAGGGGAACTATGGCTACACCTTC,CASSTQGNYGYTF,TRBV5-1,TRBD1,TRBJ1-2,.
TGTGCCAGCAGCTTGGGAACTGTAGCCAAAAACATTCAGTACTTC,CASSLGTVAKNIQYF,TRBV5-6,.,TRBJ2-4,.
TGCGCCAGCAGCCCGGACGGACAGGACTACGAGCAGTACTTC,CASSPDGQDYEQYF,TRBV5-1,TRBD1,TRBJ2-7,.
TGCGCCAGCAGCCTGTCAATGGGCTACACTGAAGCTTTCTTT,CASSLSMGYTEAFF,TRBV5-1,.,TRBJ1-1,medium-sized
TGTGCCAGCAGCCTTGCGTGGGGGCTTAATGCTAATGAAAAACTGTTTTTT,CASSLAWGLNANEKLFF,TRBV5-8,.,TRBJ1-4,.